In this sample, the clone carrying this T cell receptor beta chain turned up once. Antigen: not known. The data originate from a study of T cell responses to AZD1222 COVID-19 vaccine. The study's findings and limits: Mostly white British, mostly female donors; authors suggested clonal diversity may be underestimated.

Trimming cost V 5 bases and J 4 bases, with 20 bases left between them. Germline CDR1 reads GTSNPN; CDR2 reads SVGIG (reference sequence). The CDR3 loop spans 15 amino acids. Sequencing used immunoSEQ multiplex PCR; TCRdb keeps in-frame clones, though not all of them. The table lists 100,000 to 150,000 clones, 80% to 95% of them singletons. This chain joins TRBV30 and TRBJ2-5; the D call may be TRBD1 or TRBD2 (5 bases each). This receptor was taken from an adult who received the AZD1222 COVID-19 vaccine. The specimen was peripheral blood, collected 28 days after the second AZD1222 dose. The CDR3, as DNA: TGTGCCTGGGCTGGGTTTGGGGGTGTTCGAGAGACCCAGTACTTC. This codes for CAWAGFGGVRETQYF.